The next 21 T cell receptor beta chains were all read from a single sample in a study of shared clonotypes between healthy human individuals. Using immunoSEQ multiplex PCR, the repertoire was profiled, and TCRdb retains in-frame clones only, with some absent. This sample has 640,000 or so clones; around 72% occur once, and the top ten carry 1.8%. Source material: memory CD4+ T cells sorted from blood. Subset: CD45RA-negative fraction. These receptors were obtained from a young woman in good health.

The gene calls are TRBV27 and TRBJ2-7; D is possibly TRBD2 (6 bases). The CDR3 runs to 15 residues. V lost 1 base and J 3 bases, leaving 13 bases between the germline ends. Germline-derived CDR1 and CDR2 are MNHEY and SMNVEV (reference sequence). The CDR3: CASSLYGSKVYEQYF. The DNA of the CDR3 is TGTGCCAGCAGTTTATACGGGAGCAAGGTCTACGAGCAGTACTTC.

This clone is categorized as medium-sized (0.01 to 0.1%). This chain links TRBV28 with TRBJ2-6; unclear D gene. The V and J ends lost 4 bases and 4 bases respectively, with 11 bases between them. Germline-derived CDR1 and CDR2 are MDHEN and SYDVKM. The CDR3 sequence is 15 residues long. CDR3 loop: CASSWFGGGANVLTF. DNA for the CDR3: TGTGCCAGCAGTTGGTTTGGTGGGGGGGCCAACGTCCTGACTTTC.

Worth noting for this clone: With only one base between it and a far larger clone, this is likely a read error. The same CDR3 is also encoded by other DNA sequences in this sample. The J gene is TRBJ2-1, the V gene TRBV28; tentative D call: TRBD1 (7 bases). Trimming pared 6 bases from V and 0 bases from J, leaving 9 bases between. The CDR3 is made up of 14 amino acids. Germline V gene sequence: CDR1 MDHEN, CDR2 SYDVKM. The CDR3 DNA sequence: TGTGCCAGCAGGCGGGACAGCTCCTACAATGAGCAGTTCTTC. Residues: CASRRDSSYNEQFF. The whole variable domain, remainder taken from reference TRBV28 and TRBJ2-1, is DVKVTQSSRYLVKRTGEKVFLECVQDMDHENMFWYRQDPGLGLRLIYFSYDVKMKEKGDIPEGYSVSREKKERFSLILESASTNQTSMYLCASRRDSSYNEQFFGPGTRLTVL.

This clone was recorded only once. The chain links TRBV4-1 to TRBJ1-4, with D maybe TRBD1 (6 bases). The V gene lost 3 bases and the J gene lost 6 bases, with 14 bases spanning the gap. Per germline, CDR1 MGHRA and CDR2 YSYEKL. The CDR3 consists of 15 residues. CDR3 DNA sequence: TGCGCCAGCAGCCAGACCGGGACACGGTATGAAAAACTGTTTTTT. This codes for CASSQTGTRYEKLFF.

V gene TRBV7-9 combines with J gene TRBJ1-1; 7 bases agree with TRBD1. Unmatched junction bases numbered 1, after V lost 3 bases and J lost 3 bases. Germline V lookup: CDR1 SEHNR, CDR2 FQNEAQ (reference sequence). The CDR3 covers 13 residues. This CDR3 reads CASSFTGDTEAFF. The DNA of the CDR3 is TGTGCCAGCAGCTTTACAGGGGACACTGAAGCTTTCTTT. The variable domain in full, completed from reference TRBV7-9 and TRBJ1-1, reads DTGVSQNPRHKITKRGQNVTFRCDPISEHNRLYWYRQTLGQGPEFLTYFQNEAQLEKSRLLSDRFSAERPKGSFSTLEIQRTEQGDSAMYLCASSFTGDTEAFFGQGTRLTVV.

The chain combines TRBV6-6 with TRBJ2-2; 8 nucleotides line up with TRBD1. The trim removed 6 bases at V and 5 bases at J, leaving 8 bases unmatched. Looked up from germline, CDR1 is MNHNY and CDR2 is SVGAGI (reference sequence). The CDR3 covers 15 residues. The CDR3 DNA follows: TGTGCCAGCAGACTGGGACAGGCGGGTACCGGGGAGCTGTTTTTT. Translating it yields CASRLGQAGTGELFF.

This clone came up many times. This chain uses TRBV4-1 with TRBJ2-1, with 11 bases that match TRBD2. This CDR3 has 16 amino acids. J gave up 8 bases and V 3 bases, and 9 bases lay outside the gene matches. The germline V gene has CDR1 MGHRA and CDR2 YSYEKL. For the CDR3, the DNA is TGCGCCAGCAGCCAGTCACTAGCGGGAGAATGGTATGAGCAGTTCTTC. Protein: CASSQSLAGEWYEQFF.

The DNA for the CDR3 is TGTGCCAGCAGCCAGGCCGGGGGAGGGAGAGAGACCCAGTACTTC. Amino acids: CASSQAGGGRETQYF. The chain has TRBV5-4 and TRBJ2-5, with 7 bases that match TRBD2. The length of the CDR3 is 15 residues. The junction had 10 bases not matched to a gene; V was cut back by 4 bases and J by 4 bases. Per germline, CDR1 SGHNT and CDR2 YYREEE (reference sequence).

In DNA, the CDR3 is TGTGCCAGCAGCCATGAAGGACTAGCGGGAGGGAGCGCCGGGGAGCTGTTTTTT. It translates to CASSHEGLAGGSAGELFF. This chain links TRBV4-2 with TRBJ2-2; TRBD2 matches 15 bases. The CDR3 has 18 amino acids. Per the germline V gene, CDR1 is LGHNA and CDR2 is YNFKEQ. Trimming cost V 3 bases and J 6 bases; bases outside gene matches: 8.

J is TRBJ1-3 and V is TRBV4-1; D is unresolved. Per germline, CDR1 MGHRA and CDR2 YSYEKL. The germline V and J ends were trimmed by 3 bases and 0 bases, with 18 bases remaining between them. The CDR3 sequence is 18 residues long. The CDR3 is CASSHPNPGYDSGNTIYF. The CDR3 DNA is TGCGCCAGCAGCCACCCCAATCCTGGATACGACTCTGGAAACACCATATATTTT.

The CDR3 DNA sequence: TGTGCCAGCTCACCACTTTCGGCAGGGAACACCGGGGAGCTGTTTTTT. This encodes CASSPLSAGNTGELFF. J is TRBJ2-2 and V is TRBV18, with D unclear. Trimming shortened V by 1 base and J by 1 base, and 10 bases separated the two germline ends. Germline lookup yields CDR1 KGHSH and CDR2 LQKENI. The CDR3 extends over 16 amino acids.

This clone has only one observation. The V call is TRBV7-8, the J call TRBJ2-2; D is undetermined. Trimming removed 3 bases from V and 6 bases from J, with 11 bases in between. This CDR3 contains 14 residues. Germline V gene lookup returns CDR1 SGHVS and CDR2 FQNEAQ. CDR3 in DNA: TGTGCCAGCAGCTTCGGGTATTCGCCCGGGGAGCTGTTTTTT. Translation gives CASSFGYSPGELFF.

V is TRBV9 and J is TRBJ2-1; tentative D call: TRBD2 (5 bases). The CDR3 sequence is 17 residues long. Between the trimmed V and J ends, which lost 4 bases and 3 bases, there was a span of 20 bases. The V gene's germline CDR1 is SGDLS and CDR2 YYNGEE. The CDR3: CASSPKGSALNYNEQFF. Here the CDR3 DNA reads TGTGCCAGCAGCCCTAAAGGGAGCGCCCTTAACTACAATGAGCAGTTCTTC. The full variable domain, with the rest looked up from reference TRBV9 and TRBJ2-1, is DSGVTQTPKHLITATGQRVTLRCSPRSGDLSVYWYQQSLDQGLQFLIQYYNGEERAKGNILERFSAQQFPDLHSELNLSSLELGDSALYFCASSPKGSALNYNEQFFGPGTRLTVL.

The rearrangement uses TRBV2 and TRBJ1-2; D is possibly TRBD1 (5 bases). The CDR3 is 15 amino acids. Per germline, CDR1 SNHLY and CDR2 FYNNEI. With 2 bases removed from V and 2 bases from J, the gap between germline ends came to 12 bases. The CDR3 sequence: CASSERAGINYGYTF. For the CDR3, the DNA is TGTGCCAGCAGTGAACGGGCAGGGATAAACTATGGCTACACCTTC. Complete variable domain (other parts from reference TRBV2 and TRBJ1-2): EPEVTQTPSHQVTQMGQEVILRCVPISNHLYFYWYRQILGQKVEFLVSFYNNEISEKSEIFDDQFSVERPDGSNFTLKIRSTKLEDSAMYFCASSERAGINYGYTFGSGTRLTVV.

The chain uses TRBV27 and TRBJ2-5; TRBD2 matches 13 bases. J gave up 5 bases and V 3 bases, and 6 bases lay outside the gene matches. This CDR3 has 16 amino acids. Germline lookup yields CDR1 MNHEY and CDR2 SMNVEV (reference sequence). CDR3 region: CASSFRLAGGFETQYF. The CDR3 nucleotides read TGTGCCAGCAGTTTCAGACTAGCGGGAGGTTTTGAGACCCAGTACTTC.

In this sample, this clone turned up once. J is TRBJ2-2 and V is TRBV19; 8 nucleotides agree with TRBD2. CDR3 length: 18 residues. V was pared by 9 bases and J by 8 bases, with 23 bases of the junction left unmatched. Germline V gives CDR1 LNHDA, CDR2 SQIVND (reference sequence). CDR3 coding DNA: TGTGCCAGCCAGGAGGGATTCGGTAGCGGGAATTTCGCGGGGGAGCTGTTTTTT. Its protein product is CASQEGFGSGNFAGELFF.

The chain is built from TRBV7-9 and TRBJ1-1; D not resolved. CDR1 is SEHNR, CDR2 FQNEAQ, per germline (reference sequence). With 7 bases removed from V and 1 base from J, the gap between germline ends came to 13 bases. The length of the CDR3 is 14 residues. The CDR3 spells CASTRARTNTEAFF. DNA for the CDR3: TGTGCCAGCACTCGGGCCCGGACGAACACTGAAGCTTTCTTT.

There are a few counts of this clone. V is TRBV18 and J is TRBJ2-1; D ambiguous. The CDR3 consists of 12 residues. CDR1 and CDR2 (germline): KGHSH, LQKENI. V lost 0 bases and J 11 bases, leaving 8 bases between the germline ends. The DNA for the CDR3 is TGTGCCAGCTCACCACCGGCGACGCAGCAGTTCTTC. This encodes CASSPPATQQFF.

The gene calls are TRBV15 and TRBJ2-3, with a tentative D call TRBD1 (6 bases). Trimming took 0 bases from V and 1 from J, leaving 8 bases between them. The V gene's germline CDR1 is LNHNV and CDR2 YYDKDF (reference sequence). The CDR3 is 15 residues long. CDR3 sequence (DNA): TGTGCCACCAGCAGAGATTGGGGGCGCACAGATACGCAGTATTTT. This codes for CATSRDWGRTDTQYF.

The CDR3 sequence is CASSFFLAGGAQYF. Written as DNA, the CDR3 is TGTGCCAGCAGTTTTTTTCTAGCGGGAGGGGCCCAGTACTTC. The chain combines TRBV6-1 with TRBJ2-5; TRBD2 matches at 12 bases. V was clipped by 5 bases and J by 9 bases; unmatched bases: 7. Germline CDR1 and CDR2: MNHNS and SASEGT. The CDR3 is 14 residues long.

This sequence joins TRBV4-1 and TRBJ2-3, with unresolved D. This CDR3 is built from 13 residues. Trimming cost V 3 bases and J 0 bases, with 4 bases left between them. Germline loops: CDR1 MGHRA, CDR2 YSYEKL. CDR3 loop: CASSQPSTDTQYF. The CDR3 DNA reads as TGCGCCAGCAGCCAGCCTAGCACAGATACGCAGTATTTT.